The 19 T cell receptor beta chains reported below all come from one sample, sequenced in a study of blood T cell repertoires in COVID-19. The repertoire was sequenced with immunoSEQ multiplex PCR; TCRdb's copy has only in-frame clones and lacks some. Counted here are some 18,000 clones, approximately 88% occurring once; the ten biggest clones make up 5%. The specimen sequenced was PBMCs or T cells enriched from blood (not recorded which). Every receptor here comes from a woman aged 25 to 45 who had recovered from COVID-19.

In nucleotides, the CDR3 is TGTGCCAGCAGTTCCCGACAGGGGGTGCGCAATCAGCCCCAGCATTTT. Translated: CASSSRQGVRNQPQHF. The chain recombines TRBV6-2 or TRBV6-3 with TRBJ1-5; 9 bases are a match to TRBD1. The V and J ends lost 4 bases and 2 bases, in that order; junction bases with no gene match: 6. Germline V lookup: CDR1 MNHEY, CDR2 SVGEGT. This CDR3 contains 16 residues.

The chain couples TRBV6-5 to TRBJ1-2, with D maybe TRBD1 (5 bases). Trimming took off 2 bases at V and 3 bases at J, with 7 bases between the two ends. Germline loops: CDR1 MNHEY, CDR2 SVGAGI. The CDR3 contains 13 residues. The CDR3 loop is CASSYGDYYGYTF. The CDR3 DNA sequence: TGTGCCAGCAGTTACGGGGACTACTATGGCTACACCTTC.

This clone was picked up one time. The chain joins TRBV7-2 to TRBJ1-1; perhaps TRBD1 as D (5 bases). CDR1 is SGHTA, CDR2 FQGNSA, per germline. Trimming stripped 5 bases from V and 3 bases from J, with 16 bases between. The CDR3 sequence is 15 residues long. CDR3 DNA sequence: TGTGCCAGCAGCCCGGGGGGACGCCGGTACACTGAAGCTTTCTTT. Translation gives CASSPGGRRYTEAFF. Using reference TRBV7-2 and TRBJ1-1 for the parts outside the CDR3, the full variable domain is GAGVSQSPSNKVTEKGKDVELRCDPISGHTALYWYRQSLGQGLEFLIYFQGNSAPDKSGLPSDRFSAERTGGSVSTLTIQRTQQEDSAVYLCASSPGGRRYTEAFFGQGTRLTVV.

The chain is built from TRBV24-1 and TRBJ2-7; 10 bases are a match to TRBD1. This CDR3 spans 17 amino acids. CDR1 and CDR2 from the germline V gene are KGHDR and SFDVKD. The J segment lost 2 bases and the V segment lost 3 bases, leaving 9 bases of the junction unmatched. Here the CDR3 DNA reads TGTGCCACCAGTGATCGGACGACAGGGGGCATCACCTACGAGCAGTACTTC. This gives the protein CATSDRTTGGITYEQYF.

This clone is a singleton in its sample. CDR3 sequence (DNA): TGTGCCAGCAGCCTACCCACTGAAGCTTTCTTT. This sequence encodes CASSLPTEAFF. The rearrangement links TRBV28 to TRBJ1-1; D gene ambiguous. The CDR3 has 11 amino acids. V gave up 6 bases and J gave up 4 bases, with 6 bases separating them. Germline V lookup: CDR1 MDHEN, CDR2 SYDVKM.

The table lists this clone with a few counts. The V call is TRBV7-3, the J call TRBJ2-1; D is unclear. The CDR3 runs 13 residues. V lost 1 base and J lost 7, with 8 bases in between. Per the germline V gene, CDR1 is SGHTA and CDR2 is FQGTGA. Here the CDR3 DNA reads TGTGCCAGCAGCTTAAGTGTGGCTAATGAGCAGTTCTTC. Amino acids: CASSLSVANEQFF.

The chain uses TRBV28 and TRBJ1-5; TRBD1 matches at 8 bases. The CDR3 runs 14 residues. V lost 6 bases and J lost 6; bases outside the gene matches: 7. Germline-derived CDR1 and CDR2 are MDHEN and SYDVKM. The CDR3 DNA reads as TGTGCCAGCAGGATGCAGGGGGCGATTCAGCCCCAGCATTTT. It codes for CASRMQGAIQPQHF.

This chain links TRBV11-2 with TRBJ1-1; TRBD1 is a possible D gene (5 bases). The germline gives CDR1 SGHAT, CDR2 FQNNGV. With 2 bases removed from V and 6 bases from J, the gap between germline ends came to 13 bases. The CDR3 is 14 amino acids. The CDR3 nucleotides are TGTGCCAGCAGCTTATGGAGCGGGGGGGCTGAAGCTTTCTTT. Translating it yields CASSLWSGGAEAFF.

The chain's CDR3 is CASSQPTAGIEKLFF. CDR3 bases: TGCGCCAGCAGCCAACCAACCGCAGGGATTGAAAAACTGTTTTTT. The V gene is TRBV4-1, the J gene TRBJ1-4, with D possibly matching TRBD1 (5 bases). V was clipped by 2 bases and J by 7 bases, with 14 bases between them. The CDR3 has 15 amino acids. Germline values: CDR1 MGHRA, CDR2 YSYEKL.

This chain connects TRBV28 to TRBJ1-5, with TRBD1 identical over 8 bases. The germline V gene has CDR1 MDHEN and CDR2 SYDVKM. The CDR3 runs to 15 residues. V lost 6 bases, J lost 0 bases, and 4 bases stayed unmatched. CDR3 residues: CASRPTGVSNQPQHF. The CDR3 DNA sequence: TGTGCCAGCAGGCCGACAGGGGTTAGCAATCAGCCCCAGCATTTT. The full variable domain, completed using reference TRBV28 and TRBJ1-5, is DVKVTQSSRYLVKRTGEKVFLECVQDMDHENMFWYRQDPGLGLRLIYFSYDVKMKEKGDIPEGYSVSREKKERFSLILESASTNQTSMYLCASRPTGVSNQPQHFGDGTRLSIL.

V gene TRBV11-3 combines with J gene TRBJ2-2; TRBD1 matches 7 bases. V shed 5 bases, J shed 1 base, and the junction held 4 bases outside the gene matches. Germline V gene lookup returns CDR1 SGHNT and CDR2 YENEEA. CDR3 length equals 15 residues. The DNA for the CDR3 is TGTGCCAGCAGCCCCTCAGGGGGGAACACCGGGGAGCTGTTTTTT. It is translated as CASSPSGGNTGELFF.

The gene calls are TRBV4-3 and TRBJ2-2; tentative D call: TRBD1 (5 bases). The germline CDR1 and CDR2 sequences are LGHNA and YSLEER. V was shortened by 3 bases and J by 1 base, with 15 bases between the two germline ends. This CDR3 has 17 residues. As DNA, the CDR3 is TGCGCCAGCAGCCAGTATCAGGGTAGCCTGAACACCGGGGAGCTGTTTTTT. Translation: CASSQYQGSLNTGELFF.

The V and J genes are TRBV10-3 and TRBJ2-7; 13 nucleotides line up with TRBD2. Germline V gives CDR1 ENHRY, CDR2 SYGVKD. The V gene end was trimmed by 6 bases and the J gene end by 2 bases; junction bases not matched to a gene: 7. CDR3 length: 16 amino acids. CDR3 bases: TGTGCCATCAGAGAAGGAGGGACTAGCGGGGCCTACGAGCAGTACTTC. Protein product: CAIREGGTSGAYEQYF.

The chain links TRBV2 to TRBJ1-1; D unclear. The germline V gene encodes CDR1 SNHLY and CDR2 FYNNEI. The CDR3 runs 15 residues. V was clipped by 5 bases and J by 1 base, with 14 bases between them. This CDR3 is CASSFGGRSNTEAFF. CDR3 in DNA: TGTGCCAGCAGTTTTGGAGGCAGGTCGAACACTGAAGCTTTCTTT.

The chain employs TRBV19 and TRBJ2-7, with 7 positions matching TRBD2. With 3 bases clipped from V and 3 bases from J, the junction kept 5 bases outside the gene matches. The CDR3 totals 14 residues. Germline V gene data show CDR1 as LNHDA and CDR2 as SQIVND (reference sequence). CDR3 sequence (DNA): TGTGCCAGTAGTATGCCGGGACTATACTACGAGCAGTACTTC. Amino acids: CASSMPGLYYEQYF.

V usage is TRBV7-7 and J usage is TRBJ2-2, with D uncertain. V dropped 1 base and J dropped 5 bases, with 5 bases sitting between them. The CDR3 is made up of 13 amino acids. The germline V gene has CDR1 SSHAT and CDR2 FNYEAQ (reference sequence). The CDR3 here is CASSLGGTGELFF. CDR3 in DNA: TGTGCCAGCAGCTTAGGCGGTACCGGGGAGCTGTTTTTT.

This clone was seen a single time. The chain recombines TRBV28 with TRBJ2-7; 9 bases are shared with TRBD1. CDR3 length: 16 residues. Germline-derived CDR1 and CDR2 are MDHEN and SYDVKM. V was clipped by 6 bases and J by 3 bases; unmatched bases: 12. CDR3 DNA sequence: TGTGCCAGCAGGGGGACGACAGGGGGAATCCTCTACGAGCAGTACTTC. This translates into CASRGTTGGILYEQYF.

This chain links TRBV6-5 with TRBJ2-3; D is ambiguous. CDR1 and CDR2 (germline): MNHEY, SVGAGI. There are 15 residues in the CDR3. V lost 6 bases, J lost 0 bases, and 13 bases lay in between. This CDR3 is CASSARVSSTDTQYF. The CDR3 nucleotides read TGTGCCAGCAGCGCCCGAGTCTCTAGCACAGATACGCAGTATTTT.

The chain's CDR3 is CASSGDRGQPQHF. DNA of the CDR3: TGTGCCAGCAGTGGGGACAGAGGGCAGCCCCAGCATTTT. The rearrangement joins TRBV2 to TRBJ1-5, with 7 bases that match TRBD1. Trimming at V came to 4 bases and at J to 7 bases, leaving 4 bases not matched to a gene. The CDR3 runs 13 residues. CDR1 is SNHLY and CDR2 is FYNNEI in the germline V gene.